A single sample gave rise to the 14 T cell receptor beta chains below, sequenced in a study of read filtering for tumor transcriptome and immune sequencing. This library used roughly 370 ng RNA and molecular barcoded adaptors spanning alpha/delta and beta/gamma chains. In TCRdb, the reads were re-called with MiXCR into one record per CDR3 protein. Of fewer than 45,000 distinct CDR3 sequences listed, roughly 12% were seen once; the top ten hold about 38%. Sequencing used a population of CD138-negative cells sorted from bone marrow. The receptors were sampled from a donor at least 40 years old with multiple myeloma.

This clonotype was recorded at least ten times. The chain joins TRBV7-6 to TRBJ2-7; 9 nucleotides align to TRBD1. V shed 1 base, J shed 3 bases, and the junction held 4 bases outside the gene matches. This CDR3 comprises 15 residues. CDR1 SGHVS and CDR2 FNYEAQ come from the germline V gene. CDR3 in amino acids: CASSLGRGQGYEQYF. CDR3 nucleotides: TGTGCCAGCAGCTTAGGTAGGGGACAGGGCTACGAGCAGTACTTC.

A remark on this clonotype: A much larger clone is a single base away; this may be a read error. As DNA, the CDR3 is TGTGCCAGCAGCCCCCAGGGGGACTCCTACGAGCAGTACTTC. This gives the protein CASSPQGDSYEQYF. This rearrangement joins TRBV4-1 to TRBJ2-7, with TRBD1 identical over 7 bases. Germline CDR1 and CDR2: MGHRA and YSYEKL. There are 14 residues in the CDR3.

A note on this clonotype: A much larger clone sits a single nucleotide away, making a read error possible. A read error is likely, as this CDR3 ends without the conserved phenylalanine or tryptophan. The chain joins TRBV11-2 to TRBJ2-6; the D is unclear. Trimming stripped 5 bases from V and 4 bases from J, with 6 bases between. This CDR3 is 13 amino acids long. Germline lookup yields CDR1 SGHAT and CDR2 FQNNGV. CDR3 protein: CASSLGGANVLTS. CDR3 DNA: TGTGCCAGCAGCCTGGGAGGGGCCAACGTCCTGACTTCC.

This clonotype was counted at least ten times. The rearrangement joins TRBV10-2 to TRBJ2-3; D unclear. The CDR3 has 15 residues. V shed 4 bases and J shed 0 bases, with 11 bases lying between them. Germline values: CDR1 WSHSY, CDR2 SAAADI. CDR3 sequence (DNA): TGCGCCAGCAGTGTTGGCCTAAGGAGCACAGATACGCAGTATTTT. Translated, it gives CASSVGLRSTDTQYF.

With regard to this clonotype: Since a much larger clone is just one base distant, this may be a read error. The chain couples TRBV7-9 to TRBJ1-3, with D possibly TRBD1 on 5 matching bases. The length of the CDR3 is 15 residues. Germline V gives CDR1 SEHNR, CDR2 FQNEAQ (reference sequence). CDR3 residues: CASSLTPTRGNTVYF. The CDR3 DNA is TGTGCCAGCAGCTTAACACCCACGAGGGGAAACACCGTATATTTT.

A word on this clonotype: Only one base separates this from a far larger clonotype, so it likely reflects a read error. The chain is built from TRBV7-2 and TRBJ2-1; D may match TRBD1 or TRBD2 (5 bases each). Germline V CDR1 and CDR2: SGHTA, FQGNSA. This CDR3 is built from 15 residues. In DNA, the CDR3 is TGTGCCAGCAGCTCATTCGCCAGCTGGGGGAATGAGCGGTTCTTC. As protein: CASSSFASWGNERFF.

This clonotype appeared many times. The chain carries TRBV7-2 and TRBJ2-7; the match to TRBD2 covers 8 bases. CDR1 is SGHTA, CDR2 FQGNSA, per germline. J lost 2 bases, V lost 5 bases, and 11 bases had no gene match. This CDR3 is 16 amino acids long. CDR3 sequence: CASSTGGGGVPYEQYF. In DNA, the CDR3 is TGTGCCAGCAGCACCGGGGGGGGCGGGGTTCCCTACGAGCAGTACTTC.

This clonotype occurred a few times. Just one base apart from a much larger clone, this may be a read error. CDR3 loop: CSARVLPPTGFYGYTF. The DNA for the CDR3 is TGCAGTGCTAGAGTTCTCCCACCGACAGGCTTCTATGGCTACACCTTC. The V gene is TRBV20-1, the J gene TRBJ1-2; TRBD1 is a possible D gene (6 bases). Germline V gene lookup returns CDR1 DFQATT and CDR2 SNEGSKA (reference sequence). This CDR3 has 16 amino acids. V was trimmed by 1 base and J by 4 bases, leaving 19 bases between them.

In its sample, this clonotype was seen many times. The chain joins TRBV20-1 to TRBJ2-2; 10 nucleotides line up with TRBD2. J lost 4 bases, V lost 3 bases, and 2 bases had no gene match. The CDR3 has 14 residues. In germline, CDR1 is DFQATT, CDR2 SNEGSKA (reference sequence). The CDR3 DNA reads TGCAGTGCTAGCTCTAGCGGGGGCACCGGGGAGCTGTTTTTT. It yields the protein CSASSSGGTGELFF.

CDR3 sequence reads: CAITGGAGDTQYF. The CDR3 DNA follows: TGTGCCATCACGGGGGGGGCAGGAGATACGCAGTATTTT. J is TRBJ2-3 and V is TRBV7-9, with 8 bases lining up with TRBD2. This CDR3 region has 13 residues. Germline V gives CDR1 SEHNR, CDR2 FQNEAQ (reference sequence). V lost 10 bases and J lost 5; bases outside the gene matches: 8.

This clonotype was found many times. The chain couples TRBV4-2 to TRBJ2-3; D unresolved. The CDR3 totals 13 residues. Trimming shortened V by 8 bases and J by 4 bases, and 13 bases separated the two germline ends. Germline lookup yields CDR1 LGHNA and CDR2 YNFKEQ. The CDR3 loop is CASGTSVADTQYF. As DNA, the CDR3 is TGTGCCAGCGGTACTTCAGTAGCAGATACGCAGTATTTT.

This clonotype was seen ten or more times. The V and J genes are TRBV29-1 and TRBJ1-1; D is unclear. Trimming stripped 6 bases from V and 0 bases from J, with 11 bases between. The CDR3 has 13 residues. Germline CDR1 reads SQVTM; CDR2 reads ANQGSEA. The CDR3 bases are TGCAGCGTCTTCACCGGACTGAACACTGAAGCTTTCTTT. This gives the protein CSVFTGLNTEAFF.

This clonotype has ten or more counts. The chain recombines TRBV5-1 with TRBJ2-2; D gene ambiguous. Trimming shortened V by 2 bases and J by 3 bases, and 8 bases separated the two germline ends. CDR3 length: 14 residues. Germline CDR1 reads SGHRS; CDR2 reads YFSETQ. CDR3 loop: CASSFVADTGELFF. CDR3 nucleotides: TGCGCCAGCAGCTTCGTCGCGGACACCGGGGAGCTGTTTTTT. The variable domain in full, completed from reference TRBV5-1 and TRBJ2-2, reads KAGVTQTPRYLIKTRGQQVTLSCSPISGHRSVSWYQQTPGQGLQFLFEYFSETQRNKGNFPGRFSGRQFSNSRSEMNVSTLELGDSALYLCASSFVADTGELFFGEGSRLTVL.

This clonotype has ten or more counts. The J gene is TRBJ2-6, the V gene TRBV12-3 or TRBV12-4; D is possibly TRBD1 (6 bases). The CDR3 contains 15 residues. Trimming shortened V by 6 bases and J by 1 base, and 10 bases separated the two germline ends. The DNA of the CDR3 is TGTGCCAGCAGCAAACAGGGTTCTGGGGCCAACGTCCTGACTTTC. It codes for CASSKQGSGANVLTF.